Shown below are 10 T cell receptor beta chains from a single sample sequenced in a study of CXCR3-negative and CXCR3-positive naive CD8 T cells (dated by TCRdb to between 2018 and 2021). The data were produced on a NextSeq 550. The Human TCR Profiling Kit (MiLaboratory) was used to prepare UMI-labeled 5' RACE TRB cDNA libraries. The reads were reprocessed in TCRdb, with one entry per CDR3 protein sequence and no accompanying DNA. This sample's table has entries for over 35,000 distinct CDR3 sequences. Approximately 14% of the sample belongs to the ten largest clones. Sequencing was carried out using memory CD8+ T cells from blood. In light of the paper, this sample's cell subset or site label describes: conventional CD8+ memory T cells (TMEM), sorted as controls. The receptors shown here come from a human donor in good health. Some clones in this sample may be carry-over from other donors' samples.

The chain uses TRBV9 and TRBJ1-2. The CDR3 is 14 residues long. Looked up from germline, CDR1 is SGDLS and CDR2 is YYNGEE. The CDR3 loop is CASSPRQPNYGYTF.

CDR3 protein: CASSSYLNTDTQYF. The chain recombines TRBV6-5 with TRBJ2-3. The germline V gene encodes CDR1 MNHEY and CDR2 SVGAGI. The CDR3 runs to 14 residues.

V and J are TRBV7-8 and TRBJ2-7; the TCRdb call, TRBD1, lacks DNA for checking. CDR1 and CDR2 (germline): SGHVS, FQNEAQ. This CDR3 comprises 14 residues. CDR3 region: CASSLRDRANEQYF.

This rearrangement joins TRBV7-8 to TRBJ1-5. This CDR3 has 23 amino acids. The germline V gene encodes CDR1 SGHVS and CDR2 FQNEAQ. The CDR3 spells CASSLAGWQVKAGRPYSNQPQHF. Combining the CDR3 with reference TRBV7-8 and TRBJ1-5 gives the whole variable domain GAGVSQSPRYKVAKRGQDVALRCDPISGHVSLFWYQQALGQGPEFLTYFQNEAQLDKSGLPSDRFFAERPEGSVSTLKIQRTQQEDSAVYLCASSLAGWQVKAGRPYSNQPQHFGDGTRLSIL.

V usage is TRBV3-1 and J usage is TRBJ2-6. The CDR3 covers 16 residues. CDR1 is LGHDT and CDR2 is YNNKEL in the germline V gene (reference sequence). The chain's CDR3 is CASSQGESSGANVLTF.

The V call is TRBV12-3 or TRBV12-4, the J call TRBJ1-3. This CDR3 spans 13 amino acids. CDR3 sequence: CASSYTVGNTIYF.

The chain is built from TRBV10-2 and TRBJ2-1; there is no DNA to check the TCRdb D call of TRBD2. CDR1 WSHSY and CDR2 SAAADI come from the germline V gene. The CDR3 sequence is 14 residues long. CDR3: CASSGTSVLNEQFF.

This chain joins TRBV4-2 and TRBJ2-3; no DNA is available, so the TRBD2 call from TCRdb remains unchecked. The germline V gene has CDR1 LGHNA and CDR2 YNFKEQ. The CDR3 runs 20 residues. The CDR3 loop is CASSQYIPSETSGGSDTQYF.

This chain connects TRBV29-1 to TRBJ2-3; lacking DNA, the TRBD1 call made by TCRdb goes unchecked. The CDR3 runs 14 residues. Germline V gives CDR1 SQVTM, CDR2 ANQGSEA. This CDR3 is CSGRQGQYTDTQYF.

This chain links TRBV7-8 with TRBJ2-3. Germline V gives CDR1 SGHVS, CDR2 FQNEAQ. The CDR3 runs to 14 residues. CDR3 protein: CASSFARTTDTQYF.